The 23 T cell receptor beta chains below come from one sample, sequenced in a study of T cells expressing NK-cell markers (dated by TCRdb to about 2020). The receptor library was made with 5' RACE. The listed sequencing device is Illumina HiSeq 2000. The reads were reprocessed in TCRdb, with one entry per CDR3 protein sequence and no accompanying DNA. The table held for this sample gives 150,000 to 170,000 distinct CDR3 sequences. The top ten hold around 35% of the sample. The sequenced sample consisted of blood T cells: a sorted CD56 or NKG2C T cell subset, CD4+ or CD8+ T cells, or bulk PBMC T cells (not recorded which). The source of these receptors is a woman aged 45-59 years in good health. Donor details come from another sample of the same person, matched by shared clones.

The rearrangement joins TRBV4-1 to TRBJ2-5; TCRdb picks TRBD1, but there is no DNA to check that call. This CDR3 region has 15 residues. Per germline, CDR1 MGHRA and CDR2 YSYEKL. The CDR3 reads CASSQDGGAQETQYF.

The chain joins TRBV7-9 to TRBJ2-1. This CDR3 has 14 residues. Germline V gives CDR1 SEHNR, CDR2 FQNEAQ (reference sequence). CDR3: CASFKADSYNEQFF.

The chain recombines TRBV6-5 with TRBJ2-5; the D call from TCRdb, TRBD1, cannot be confirmed without DNA. This CDR3 comprises 15 residues. Germline V gene sequence: CDR1 MNHEY, CDR2 SVGAGI. This CDR3 reads CASYTGQGVEETQYF.

This chain connects TRBV6-2 or TRBV6-3 to TRBJ2-7; TCRdb picks TRBD2, but there is no DNA to check that call. The CDR3 consists of 13 residues. Germline CDR1 reads MNHEY; CDR2 reads SVGEGT. CDR3 amino acids: CASTPGTTYEQYF.

CDR3 in amino acids: CASSTRLAADNEQFF. This sequence joins TRBV9 and TRBJ2-1; TCRdb reports TRBD2, a call that lacks DNA to check it against. Germline CDR1 SGDLS, CDR2 YYNGEE. The CDR3 covers 15 residues.

The CDR3 loop reads CASSNGQAVAFF. The chain links TRBV6-5 to TRBJ1-1; TCRdb selects TRBD1, and the lack of DNA leaves this call unchecked. Germline CDR1 reads MNHEY; CDR2 reads SVGAGI. The CDR3 totals 12 residues.

The rearrangement uses TRBV10-1 and TRBJ2-1. Germline V lookup: CDR1 WNHNN, CDR2 SYGVQD (reference sequence). The CDR3 is 12 amino acids. The CDR3 protein is CASSLGENEQFF.

The gene calls are TRBV4-1 and TRBJ2-1; TCRdb's assignment of TRBD2 cannot be checked, as there is no DNA. The CDR3 has 17 residues. Germline loops: CDR1 MGHRA, CDR2 YSYEKL. CDR3 residues: CASSLGTSGGPYNEQFF.

The gene calls are TRBV6-2 or TRBV6-3 and TRBJ2-4; TCRdb calls TRBD1, which cannot be checked without DNA. The length of the CDR3 is 16 residues. From germline, CDR1 is MNHEY and CDR2 SVGEGT. This CDR3 is CASSYPGGASQNIQYF.

The gene calls are TRBV7-3 and TRBJ2-1; no DNA is available, so the TRBD2 call from TCRdb remains unchecked. CDR3 size: 16 residues. The germline CDR1 and CDR2 sequences are SGHTA and FQGTGA. CDR3 amino acids: CASSSDSTSAYNEQFF. The whole variable domain, filled in from reference TRBV7-3 and TRBJ2-1, reads GAGVSQTPSNKVTEKGKYVELRCDPISGHTALYWYRQSLGQGPEFLIYFQGTGAADDSGLPNDRFFAVRPEGSVSTLKIQRTERGDSAVYLCASSSDSTSAYNEQFFGPGTRLTVL.

This sequence joins TRBV5-6 and TRBJ2-1. CDR1 is SGHDT and CDR2 is YYEEEE in the germline V gene. This CDR3 contains 13 residues. CDR3 sequence reads: CASSLGHYNEQFF.

The V and J genes are TRBV11-3 and TRBJ2-7; the D call from TCRdb, TRBD1, cannot be confirmed without DNA. The germline V gene has CDR1 SGHNT and CDR2 YENEEA. This CDR3 region has 12 residues. This CDR3 is CATGHGNDEQYF.

This chain uses TRBV4-1 with TRBJ2-1; TCRdb reports TRBD2, a call that lacks DNA to check it against. Germline lookup yields CDR1 MGHRA and CDR2 YSYEKL. The CDR3 length is 15 residues. The CDR3 loop reads CASSQGLVGDNEQFF.

This chain links TRBV6-6 with TRBJ2-2. The CDR3 loop spans 13 amino acids. The germline V gene encodes CDR1 MNHNY and CDR2 SVGAGI (reference sequence). CDR3 amino acids: CASSYGGNGELFF.

The chain combines TRBV2 with TRBJ1-5; TCRdb lists TRBD1, though no DNA is available to test this call. This CDR3 spans 16 amino acids. Germline loops: CDR1 SNHLY, CDR2 FYNNEI. The CDR3 loop reads CASSEALGHRNQPQHF.

The CDR3 reads CSARGGAGNTIYF. This chain uses TRBV29-1 with TRBJ1-3. Germline V gene data show CDR1 as SQVTM and CDR2 as ANQGSEA. The CDR3 contains 13 residues.

The chain carries TRBV25-1 and TRBJ2-1. CDR3 length: 13 amino acids. The V gene's germline CDR1 is MGHDK and CDR2 SYGVNS. The CDR3 region is CASSASAYNEQFF.

V usage is TRBV5-1 and J usage is TRBJ2-7; there is no DNA to check the TCRdb D call of TRBD2. Looked up from germline, CDR1 is SGHRS and CDR2 is YFSETQ. The CDR3 contains 14 residues. The CDR3 sequence: CASSFGGRGYEQYF.

V and J are TRBV29-1 and TRBJ2-1; lacking DNA, the TRBD2 call made by TCRdb goes unchecked. The CDR3 spans 15 residues. Germline V gives CDR1 SQVTM, CDR2 ANQGSEA. CDR3 in amino acids: CSVERSGNTYNEQFF.

This chain links TRBV6-5 with TRBJ2-5; TCRdb names TRBD2, which stays unverified in the absence of DNA. Germline values: CDR1 MNHEY, CDR2 SVGAGI. CDR3 size: 15 residues. CDR3 region: CASSPTTSRGETQYF.

The J gene is TRBJ2-1, the V gene TRBV27; TCRdb's D call of TRBD1 is untestable without DNA. Germline V gives CDR1 MNHEY, CDR2 SMNVEV (reference sequence). The CDR3 covers 14 residues. The CDR3 region is CASGRGSSYNEQFF.

The chain couples TRBV4-1 to TRBJ2-1; TCRdb's assignment of TRBD1 cannot be checked, as there is no DNA. There are 14 residues in the CDR3. The germline V gene has CDR1 MGHRA and CDR2 YSYEKL. CDR3 region: CASSQGDRGSEQFF.

This rearrangement joins TRBV7-6 to TRBJ1-3; the D call from TCRdb, TRBD1, cannot be confirmed without DNA. The CDR3 totals 15 residues. Per germline, CDR1 SGHVS and CDR2 FNYEAQ. CDR3 amino acids: CASSQGSLSGNTIYF.